These T cell receptor beta chains were read from a single sample in a study of pediatric ulcerative colitis. Only in-frame clones appear in the TCRdb table, and some are missing; sequencing was by immunoSEQ multiplex PCR. In the table there are around 10,000 clones, approximately 89% of which are singletons. Specimen: blood. These receptors were collected from a girl between 10 and 17 years old with moderate ulcerative colitis. Both conserved end residues are part of each CDR3. D genes are given only for firm matches.

>TRBV7-2|TRBJ1-1|16|-
CASSLANVGSNTEAFF
>TRBV5-1|TRBJ2-2|16|-
CASSVTTPRNTGELFF
>TRBV9|TRBJ2-1|13|-
CASSVTGDNEQFF
>TRBV5-1|TRBJ2-2|15|-
CASSLASGLVGELFF
>TRBV10-3|TRBJ1-4|15|-
CAISEGQAVNEKLFF
>TRBV13|TRBJ1-3|16|TRBD1
CASSPWDRASGNTIYF
>TRBV9|TRBJ1-5|15|-
CASSVGTVAGQPQHF
>TRBV11-2|TRBJ1-3|14|-
CASSYPGSGNTIYF
>TRBV6-5|TRBJ2-6|15|-
CASSYSGDGANVLTF
>TRBV19|TRBJ1-2|12|-
CASSYSGSGYTF
>TRBV7-8|TRBJ2-5|16|TRBD2
CASSPRTSGNRETQYF
>TRBV7-9|TRBJ1-1|15|TRBD1
CASSQLTGVNTEAFF
>TRBV4-1|TRBJ1-1|15|-
CASSQDEGMNTEAFF
>TRBV7-9|TRBJ2-7|19|-
CASSLETVVVGGGTGEQYF
>TRBV7-2|TRBJ1-2|13|-
CASSLASGNGYTF
>TRBV7-8|TRBJ1-6|15|TRBD1
CASSWGGQGKSPLHF
>TRBV19|TRBJ2-7|15|-
CASSIVLSSSYEQYF
>TRBV12-2|TRBJ2-5|16|-
CASRLDRGRNIETQYF
>TRBV13|TRBJ2-5|14|-
CASSPPSSEETQYF
>TRBV9|TRBJ2-1|19|TRBD2
CASSASLTPGLAGENEQFF
>TRBV20-1|TRBJ2-2|11|-
CSATRTGELFF
>TRBV2|TRBJ1-1|13|-
CASSEVETTEAFF
>TRBV19|TRBJ2-5|12|-
CASSPGRETQYF
>TRBV7-9|TRBJ1-1|16|TRBD1
CASMLGTGLLNTEAFF
>TRBV18|TRBJ2-7|15|TRBD1
CASSPGQANSYEQYF
>TRBV10-1|TRBJ2-1|14|-
CASSERARERVQFF
>TRBV9|TRBJ2-6|22|-
CASSVDGPGAGWVSSGANVLTF
>TRBV5-4|TRBJ2-1|18|TRBD2
CASSLGGPSGGVYNEQFF
>TRBV7-9|TRBJ2-2|17|-
CASSPLVAGGWTGELFF
>TRBV7-8|TRBJ1-1|15|-
CASSSALGVNTEAFF
>TRBV6-6|TRBJ1-1|12|TRBD1
CGAHRGFTEAFF
>TRBV19|TRBJ1-5|16|-
CASVGSGHYSNQPQHF
>TRBV19|TRBJ1-6|15|-
CASSTSASYNSPLHF
>TRBV27|TRBJ2-5|12|-
CASSFTGETQYF
>TRBV10-3|TRBJ1-1|14|TRBD1
CAISGSGGNTEAFF
>TRBV5-1|TRBJ2-3|15|TRBD2
CASSPRTGGGDTQYF
>TRBV4-2|TRBJ1-1|15|-
CASSQDHRSGFEAFF
>TRBV5-4|TRBJ1-2|15|TRBD1
CASSPQQGRGYGYTF
>TRBV6-6|TRBJ1-3|15|-
CASSYRGWGGNTIYF
>TRBV4-2|TRBJ2-1|17|TRBD2
CASSHGLAGELDNEQFF
>TRBV28|TRBJ1-1|14|-
CASSKVRVNTEAFF
>TRBV28|TRBJ2-2|17|TRBD2
CASSYSLAGAGTGELFF
>TRBV15|TRBJ2-7|15|-
CATSRVVQGSYEQYF
>TRBV7-8|TRBJ1-2|15|-
CASSLRVTGRGGYTF
>TRBV29-1|TRBJ1-1|13|TRBD1
CSLRQGLNTEAFF
>TRBV5-5|TRBJ2-1|13|-
CASSLSDRGGEFF
>TRBV7-2|TRBJ2-5|14|-
CASSYQTSGETQYF
>TRBV11-3|TRBJ2-1|17|-
CASSLCKPLPGPGEQFF
>TRBV6-5|TRBJ2-7|13|-
CASSGIAPYEQYF
>TRBV7-6|TRBJ2-3|14|-
CASSFLTSTDTQYF
>TRBV5-6|TRBJ2-5|15|TRBD2
CASSLPYGRKETQYF
>TRBV2|TRBJ2-2|14|-
CASKGGLVTGELFF
>TRBV7-9|TRBJ1-1|16|-
CASSLRGVDLNTEAFF
>TRBV11-2|TRBJ2-5|14|-
CASQPPAFPETQYF
>TRBV30|TRBJ1-1|13|-
CAWSVGLDREAFF
>TRBV2|TRBJ1-5|12|-
CASKGLNQPQHF
>TRBV30|TRBJ1-1|16|TRBD1
CAWSAKRGLSSTEAFF
>TRBV10-3|TRBJ2-3|17|-
CAIRGQGVAVSTDTQYF
>TRBV6-6|TRBJ2-7|13|-
CASRQQGRDEQYF